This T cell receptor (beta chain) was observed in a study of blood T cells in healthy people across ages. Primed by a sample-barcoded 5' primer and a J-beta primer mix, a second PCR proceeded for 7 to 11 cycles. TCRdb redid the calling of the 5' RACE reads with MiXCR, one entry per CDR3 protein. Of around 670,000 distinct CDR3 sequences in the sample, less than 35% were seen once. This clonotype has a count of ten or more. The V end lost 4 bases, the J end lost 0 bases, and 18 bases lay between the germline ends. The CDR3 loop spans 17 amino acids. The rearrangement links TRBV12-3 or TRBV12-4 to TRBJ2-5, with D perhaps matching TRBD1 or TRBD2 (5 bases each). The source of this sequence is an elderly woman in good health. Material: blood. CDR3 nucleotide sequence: TGTGCCAGCAGTTCACCCGAGGGGAAAAAAAACCAAGAGACCCAGTACTTC. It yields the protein CASSSPEGKKNQETQYF.